This entry lists 18 T cell receptor beta chains sequenced from one sample in a study of T cell clusters in autoimmune cytopenias. One tube held mixed TRB-A and TRB-B primer pools for touch-down PCR. TCRdb re-called the multiplex PCR reads and gives one entry per CDR3 protein, without DNA. The specimen's table records around 5,400 distinct CDR3 sequences. Each sample's input was approximately 270 ng genomic DNA, 40,000 or so genome equivalents. These data also formed part of another study, on T cell repertoires in aging, cancer and after chemotherapy.

Sequencing used peripheral blood. The receptors were gathered from a human donor in good health.

The CDR3 loop reads CATSRAGESYYEQYF. This chain connects TRBV15 to TRBJ2-7; TCRdb selects TRBD2, and the lack of DNA leaves this call unchecked. Germline assignment: CDR1 LNHNV and CDR2 YYDKDF (reference sequence). This CDR3 has 15 amino acids.

The chain's CDR3 is CASRGVGAGPQHF. The V call is TRBV6-2 or TRBV6-3, the J call TRBJ1-5; there is no DNA to check the TCRdb D call of TRBD1. CDR1 and CDR2 from the germline V gene are MNHEY and SVGEGT. This CDR3 is built from 13 residues.

V usage is TRBV12-3 or TRBV12-4 and J usage is TRBJ2-7. This CDR3 has 14 amino acids. This CDR3 reads CASRRSESSYEQYF.

The V and J genes are TRBV7-9 and TRBJ2-5; TCRdb calls TRBD2, which cannot be checked without DNA. CDR3 size: 14 residues. Germline V gene sequence: CDR1 SEHNR, CDR2 FQNEAQ (reference sequence). CDR3 protein: CANQIAGVGETQYF. The variable domain in full, with the rest retrieved from reference TRBV7-9 and TRBJ2-5, is DTGVSQNPRHKITKRGQNVTFRCDPISEHNRLYWYRQTLGQGPEFLTYFQNEAQLEKSRLLSDRFSAERPKGSFSTLEIQRTEQGDSAMYLCANQIAGVGETQYFGPGTRLLVL.

CDR3 sequence reads: CASSLRSGFTDTQYF. V is TRBV28 and J is TRBJ2-3. The CDR3 extends over 15 amino acids. Germline values: CDR1 MDHEN, CDR2 SYDVKM.

By frequency, this clonotype registers medium-sized. This chain uses TRBV29-1 with TRBJ2-7; with no DNA, the TCRdb D assignment of TRBD1 cannot be verified. CDR3 length equals 13 residues. Germline lookup yields CDR1 SQVTM and CDR2 ANQGSEA. The CDR3 region is CSVGWGRTYEQYF.

This clonotype counts as medium-sized (0.01 to 0.1%) by frequency. The chain links TRBV29-1 to TRBJ1-2. The CDR3 is 12 amino acids. In germline, CDR1 is SQVTM, CDR2 ANQGSEA. The CDR3 loop is CSVEDRMGGYTF.

According to its frequency, this clonotype is medium-sized. The genes are TRBV5-5 and TRBJ2-5. The CDR3 sequence is 15 residues long. CDR1 is SGHKS and CDR2 is YYEKEE in the germline V gene (reference sequence). The CDR3 here is CASSLDLSAQETQYF. The full variable domain, rest sourced from reference TRBV5-5 and TRBJ2-5, is DAGVTQSPTHLIKTRGQQVTLRCSPISGHKSVSWYQQVLGQGPQFIFQYYEKEERGRGNFPDRFSARQFPNYSSELNVNALLLGDSALYLCASSLDLSAQETQYFGPGTRLLVL.

This clonotype is classed as medium-sized by frequency. This rearrangement joins TRBV5-1 to TRBJ2-5; TCRdb calls TRBD1, which cannot be checked without DNA. This CDR3 region has 14 residues. Germline V lookup: CDR1 SGHRS, CDR2 YFSETQ. The CDR3 spells CASSLVPGDETQYF.

This clonotype is medium-sized (0.01 to 0.1%) by frequency. CDR3: CASSSGQGNSPLHF. The chain combines TRBV7-9 with TRBJ1-6; TCRdb's D call of TRBD1 is untestable without DNA. Germline CDR1 reads SEHNR; CDR2 reads FQNEAQ (reference sequence). There are 14 residues in the CDR3.

The chain recombines TRBV27 with TRBJ2-1; the D gene TCRdb calls, TRBD1, cannot be checked with no DNA. Germline CDR1 MNHEY, CDR2 SMNVEV (reference sequence). This CDR3 region has 16 residues. CDR3 residues: CASSSDGTGLCNEQFF.

V and J are TRBV6-1 and TRBJ2-1; the TRBD2 assignment by TCRdb is unverifiable without DNA. Germline V gene data show CDR1 as MNHNS and CDR2 as SASEGT. The CDR3 runs 15 residues. The CDR3 sequence: CASSETSGGGDEQFF.

V gene TRBV6-5 combines with J gene TRBJ1-1; absent DNA, TCRdb's TRBD1 call cannot be checked. Germline loops: CDR1 MNHEY, CDR2 SVGAGI. This CDR3 spans 14 amino acids. CDR3 amino acids: CASSGQGVGAEAFF.

Frequency places this clonotype as medium-sized (0.01 to 0.1%). The chain uses TRBV5-6 and TRBJ2-3; TCRdb indicates TRBD2, and absent DNA this call remains unverified. CDR1 is SGHDT, CDR2 YYEEEE, per germline. This CDR3 contains 18 residues. CDR3 region: CASSILTSNSRWTDTQYF.

Its frequency marks this clonotype as medium-sized (0.01 to 0.1%). The CDR3 region is CASSIRARAANEKLFF. V usage is TRBV19 and J usage is TRBJ1-4; no DNA is available, so the TRBD1 call from TCRdb remains unchecked. The CDR3 extends over 16 amino acids. Germline V gene lookup returns CDR1 LNHDA and CDR2 SQIVND (reference sequence).

Frequency places this clonotype as medium-sized. The rearrangement joins TRBV7-6 to TRBJ2-3. Germline V gives CDR1 SGHVS, CDR2 FNYEAQ. The CDR3 covers 13 residues. The CDR3 sequence: CASSLAHGDTQYF.

In terms of frequency, this clonotype is medium-sized. The CDR3 region is CASSINGHVEKLFF. The rearrangement joins TRBV19 to TRBJ1-4. The CDR3 loop spans 14 amino acids. Germline loops: CDR1 LNHDA, CDR2 SQIVND (reference sequence).

This clonotype registers medium-sized by frequency. V and J are TRBV6-4 and TRBJ2-1; TCRdb proposes TRBD1, but this gene call is untestable without DNA. The CDR3 contains 14 residues. Germline values: CDR1 MRHNA, CDR2 SNTAGT. This CDR3 reads CASRTTGQGNEQFF.